This T cell receptor (beta chain) was retrieved from a study of HIV-infected patients and healthy controls. This clonotype was detected ten times or more. Its specificity is unknown. Study conclusions and caveats: CMV-associated CDR3s mostly grew nonsignificantly during therapy, while HIV-associated CDR3s declined significantly. Healthy controls carried many MAIT alpha-chain CDR3s, while HIV+ repertoires had few. HIV-infected repertoires had significantly higher mean Gini indices than controls, possibly reflecting oligoclonality. Unequal distinct sequence numbers between patients and controls complicated comparisons.

About 540 ng RNA was reverse transcribed with alpha and beta constant-region primers. Separate chain-specific third strand synthesis with multiplexing indices produced the alpha and beta libraries. One entry per CDR3 protein, called by TCRdb with MiXCR from the 5' RACE reads. The sample has about 14,000 distinct CDR3 sequences, approximately 12% seen once. Follow-up blood was drawn about 14 weeks, roughly three months, after antiretroviral therapy began. The repertoire came from unfractionated whole blood and reflected all unsorted peripheral T cells. Germline-derived CDR1 and CDR2 are SGHTA and FQGNSA. Trimming at V came to 5 bases and at J to 1 base, leaving 4 bases not matched to a gene. The CDR3 sequence is 15 residues long.

The TCR originated in an adult with HIV infection. The donor label of this sample is uncertain. The sequencing here drew on blood, taken during antiretroviral therapy. This chain joins TRBV7-2 and TRBJ2-2; 7 positions agree with TRBD1. In DNA, the CDR3 is TGTGCCAGCAGCCCCCCAGGGGGGAACACCGGGGAGCTGTTTTTT. Translated: CASSPPGGNTGELFF.